This T cell receptor beta chain emerged from a study of T cell responses to AZD1222 COVID-19 vaccine. Study results and caveats: Clonal diversity may have been underestimated, and the donors were mostly white British, with more females than males.

Points on this clone: Its antigen is currently unknown.

This CDR3 is 16 amino acids long. The germline V and J ends were trimmed by 0 bases and 0 bases, with 6 bases remaining between them. Per germline, CDR1 MNHEY and CDR2 SVGAGI. Data came from immunoSEQ multiplex PCR; TCRdb stores just in-frame clones and leaves some out. The sample consists of 150,000 to 200,000 clones, about 90% of them appearing once. The sequencing here drew on peripheral blood, taken on day 0 of AZD1222 vaccination. This sequence originates from an adult in good health. The chain combines TRBV6-5 with TRBJ1-6; D is unresolved. CDR3 sequence: CASSYSGSSYNSPLHF. CDR3 sequence (DNA): TGTGCCAGCAGTTACTCGGGGAGCTCCTATAATTCACCCCTCCACTTT.